This paragraph covers one TCR beta chain sequence. Its specificity is unknown. The use of genomic DNA as template underpinned the TCR beta VDJ and CDR3 profiling. In TCRdb, the reads were re-called with MiXCR into one record per CDR3 protein. Of hundreds of thousands of distinct CDR3 sequences listed, roughly half were seen once; the top ten hold 8%. This entry belongs to a study of CD8+CD57+ T cells in acquired aplastic anemia. Study summary: Mean yield of DNA from sorted CD4+ and CD8+ cells was about 3.2 ug. The study's findings and limits: Levels of CD8+ Simpson's diversity were not significantly distinct in patients versus controls.

Germline CDR1 is SGDLS and CDR2 is YYNGEE. The CDR3 runs 14 residues. V lost 3 bases to trimming and J lost 5 bases, with 14 bases between them. Sample: sorted CD4+, CD8+, or CD8+CD57+ T cells (not recorded which) from PBMCs. This sequence was found in a human donor with severe aplastic anemia or a healthy control (not recorded which). The genes are TRBV9 and TRBJ1-2; D perhaps matches TRBD1 (6 bases). The CDR3 DNA follows: TGTGCCAGCAGCGCTGGACAGAACCCATATGGCTACACCTTC. The encoded protein is CASSAGQNPYGYTF.